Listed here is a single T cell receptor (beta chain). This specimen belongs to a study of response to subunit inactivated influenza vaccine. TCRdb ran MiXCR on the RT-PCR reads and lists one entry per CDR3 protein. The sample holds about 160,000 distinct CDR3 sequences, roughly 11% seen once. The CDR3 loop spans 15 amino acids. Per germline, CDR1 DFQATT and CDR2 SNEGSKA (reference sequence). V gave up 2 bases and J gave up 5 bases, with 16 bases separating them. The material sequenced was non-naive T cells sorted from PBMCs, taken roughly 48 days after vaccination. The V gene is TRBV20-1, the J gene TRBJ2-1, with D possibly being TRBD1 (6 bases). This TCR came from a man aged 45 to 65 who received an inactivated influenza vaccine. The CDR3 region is CSARPNRVLDNEQFF. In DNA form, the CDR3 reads TGCAGTGCTAGACCCAACAGGGTTTTGGACAATGAGCAGTTCTTC.